The T cell receptor (beta chain) described here comes from a study of beta chain features in type 1 diabetes. For the study at large: Healthy donors resembled patients in age, gender and cell yields. Study findings and constraints: Significant though moderate, a shortening of TCRB CDR3s appeared in all four CD4+ subsets of Type 1 diabetes patients. A closer apparent resemblance between naive, central memory and Treg TCRB repertoires was seen in patients than in healthy donors.

This clone was seen a single time. What it recognizes is unknown. Using CD45RO/CCR7/CD25/CD127/CD95/CD27, CD4+ naive, central memory, regulatory and stem cell-like memory cells were sorted. Sequencing targeted expressed TCRB transcripts, as all isolated RNA had been reverse transcribed. TCRdb's copy holds only in-frame clones and misses some; the assay was immunoSEQ multiplex PCR. The sample yields just over 450,000 clones, over 25% seen once. There are 18 residues in the CDR3. Germline V gives CDR1 SGHRS, CDR2 YFSETQ. After removal of 3 bases from V and 0 bases from J, the junction contained 6 bases not matched to a gene.

Sequenced material: naive CD4+ T cells from blood. The V gene is TRBV5-1, the J gene TRBJ2-1; TRBD2 matches at 13 bases. The clonotype originates from a young man in good health. The CDR3 sequence is CASSSGLAGVSSYNEQFF. The CDR3 coding sequence is TGCGCCAGCAGCTCCGGACTAGCGGGAGTGAGCTCCTACAATGAGCAGTTCTTC.